Listed below are T cell receptor beta chains from one sample, sequenced in a study of cytomegalovirus exposure and HLA in healthy donors. Sequencing used immunoSEQ multiplex PCR; TCRdb keeps in-frame clones, though not all of them. The sample contains 140,000 or so clones, approximately 74% of which appear only once. Material: PBMCs. These receptors were collected from a young man in good health and CMV-seropositive. Each CDR3 is given with its conserved first and last residue. The D gene is left open where the match is weak. Some rows mark clone size as missing; the rest say once, few, many or name a class of expanded clone.

14	NA	TRBJ1-6	NA	TRBV5-1	CASSLGGNNSPLHF	TGCGCCAGCAGCTTGGGAGGAAATAATTCACCCCTCCACTTT
14	NA	TRBJ2-7	TRBD1	TRBV6-6	CASSYGQGDLEQYF	TGTGCCAGCAGTTACGGACAGGGGGATTTGGAGCAGTACTTC
16	NA	TRBJ1-3	NA	TRBV7-9	CASSYIAGVSGNTIYF	TGTGCCAGCAGCTACATAGCAGGGGTCTCTGGAAACACCATATATTTT
14	once	TRBJ2-1	TRBD2	TRBV5-6	CASSWGGSHNEQFF	TGTGCCAGCAGCTGGGGGGGGTCCCACAATGAGCAGTTCTTC
15	NA	TRBJ2-5	TRBD2	TRBV6-5	CASSYLTSDRETQYF	TGTGCCAGCAGTTACTTGACTAGCGATAGAGAGACCCAGTACTTC
12	few	TRBJ1-2	NA	TRBV9	CASSRGPYGYTF	TGTGCCAGCAGCAGGGGCCCATATGGCTACACCTTC
13	NA	TRBJ2-7	NA	TRBV15	CATSSNRNYEQYF	TGTGCCACCAGCAGTAATAGAAACTACGAGCAGTACTTC
16	NA	TRBJ2-7	NA	TRBV11-2	CASSFGQGGGGYEQYF	TGTGCCAGCAGCTTCGGGCAGGGAGGAGGCGGCTACGAGCAGTACTTC
15	NA	TRBJ1-3	TRBD1	TRBV5-1	CASSFDRGRGNTIYF	TGCGCCAGCAGCTTCGACAGGGGCAGAGGAAACACCATATATTTT
16	NA	TRBJ2-5	TRBD2	TRBV5-5	CASSLGLAGGTETQYF	TGTGCCAGCAGTCTAGGACTAGCGGGGGGTACGGAGACCCAGTACTTC
15	once	TRBJ1-3	TRBD1	TRBV6-5	CASSQWTGAGNTIYF	TGTGCCAGCAGTCAATGGACAGGGGCGGGAAACACCATATATTTT
15	NA	TRBJ2-5	NA	TRBV19	CASSIDPGSKETQYF	TGTGCCAGTAGTATAGATCCAGGAAGTAAAGAGACCCAGTACTTC
13	few	TRBJ2-7	NA	TRBV28	CASRDTVAYEQYF	TGTGCCAGCAGGGACACGGTTGCCTACGAGCAGTACTTC
15	NA	TRBJ2-2	NA	TRBV5-1	CASSSSTGNTGELFF	TGCGCCAGCAGCTCATCTACAGGGAACACCGGGGAGCTGTTTTTT
13	NA	TRBJ1-1	NA	TRBV7-9	CASSLAGAPEAFF	TGTGCCAGCAGCTTAGCAGGGGCTCCTGAAGCTTTCTTT
15	NA	TRBJ1-1	NA	TRBV9	CASSDYSAGSTEAFF	TGTGCCAGCAGCGATTACAGCGCCGGGAGCACTGAAGCTTTCTTT
16	NA	TRBJ2-1	NA	TRBV6-5	CASSYQPGKNYNEQFF	TGTGCCAGCAGTTATCAGCCGGGAAAAAACTACAATGAGCAGTTCTTC
14	once	TRBJ2-7	TRBD2	TRBV7-8	CASSWTSGTYEQYF	TGTGCCAGCAGCTGGACTAGCGGAACCTACGAGCAGTACTTC
16	NA	TRBJ2-3	TRBD1	TRBV28	CASSLYRGQSTDTQYF	TGTGCCAGCAGTTTATACAGGGGGCAGAGCACAGATACGCAGTATTTT
13	NA	TRBJ2-5	NA	TRBV7-2	CASSFASQETQYF	TGTGCCAGCAGCTTCGCGAGCCAAGAGACCCAGTACTTC
13	few	TRBJ1-4	TRBD1	TRBV2	CASSLRGLGKLFF	TGTGCCAGCAGCCTGAGGGGGCTTGGAAAACTGTTTTTT